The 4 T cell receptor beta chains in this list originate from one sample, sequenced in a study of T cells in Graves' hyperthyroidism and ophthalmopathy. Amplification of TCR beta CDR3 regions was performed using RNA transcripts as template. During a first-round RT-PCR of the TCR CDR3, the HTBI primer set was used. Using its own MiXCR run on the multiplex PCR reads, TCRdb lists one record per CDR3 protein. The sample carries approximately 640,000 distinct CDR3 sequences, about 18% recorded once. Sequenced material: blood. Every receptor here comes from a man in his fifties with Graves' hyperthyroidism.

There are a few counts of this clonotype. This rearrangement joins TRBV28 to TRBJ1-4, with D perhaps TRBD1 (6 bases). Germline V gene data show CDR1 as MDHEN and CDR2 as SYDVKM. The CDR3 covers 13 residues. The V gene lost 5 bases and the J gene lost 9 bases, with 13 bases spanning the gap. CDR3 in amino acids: CASSPADSKKLFF. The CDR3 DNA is TGTGCCAGCAGTCCGGCGGACAGTAAAAAACTGTTTTTT.

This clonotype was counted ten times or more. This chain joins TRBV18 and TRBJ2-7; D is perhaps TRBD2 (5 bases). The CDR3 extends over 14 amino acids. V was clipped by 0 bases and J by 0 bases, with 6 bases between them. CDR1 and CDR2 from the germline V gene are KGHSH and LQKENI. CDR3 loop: CASSPPGISYEQYF. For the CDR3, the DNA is TGTGCCAGCTCACCACCCGGGATCTCCTACGAGCAGTACTTC. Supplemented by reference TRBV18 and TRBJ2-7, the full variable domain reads NAGVMQNPRHLVRRRGQEARLRCSPMKGHSHVYWYRQLPEEGLKFMVYLQKENIIDESGMPKERFSAEFPKEGPSILRIQQVVRGDSAAYFCASSPPGISYEQYFGPGTRLTVT.

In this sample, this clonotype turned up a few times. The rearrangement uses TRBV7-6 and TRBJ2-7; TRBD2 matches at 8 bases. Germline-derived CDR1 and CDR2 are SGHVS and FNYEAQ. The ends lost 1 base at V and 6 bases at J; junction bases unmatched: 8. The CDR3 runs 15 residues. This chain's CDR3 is CASSLEGGTRAEQYF. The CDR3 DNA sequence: TGTGCCAGCAGCTTAGAGGGGGGGACTAGAGCCGAGCAGTACTTC.

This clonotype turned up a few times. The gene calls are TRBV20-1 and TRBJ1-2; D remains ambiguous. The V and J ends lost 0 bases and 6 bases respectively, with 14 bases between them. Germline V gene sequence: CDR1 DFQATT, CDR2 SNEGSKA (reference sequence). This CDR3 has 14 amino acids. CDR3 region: CSARDQSGVDGYTF. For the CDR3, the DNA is TGCAGTGCTAGAGATCAATCTGGAGTTGATGGCTACACCTTC.